The 11 T cell receptor beta chains listed next were all sequenced from one sample in a study of beta chain features in type 1 diabetes. These receptors have no known antigen. The whole isolated RNA underwent reverse transcription, so sequencing captured expressed TCRB transcripts. The protocol was immunoSEQ multiplex PCR, while the TCRdb copy is restricted to in-frame clones and leaves out a portion. The sample records about 390,000 clones, 9.5% to 10% being singletons. Whole-study results and caveats: All four CD4+ subsets of Type 1 diabetes patients contained TCRB CDR3s that were moderately but significantly shorter.

The specimen was central memory CD4+ T cells from blood. These receptors came from a man aged 30-40 years with type 1 diabetes.

At least ten counts were recorded for this clone. The V call is TRBV9, the J call TRBJ2-3; D might be TRBD1 (5 bases). Germline values: CDR1 SGDLS, CDR2 YYNGEE. Trimming removed 3 bases at V and 4 bases at J, with 12 bases between. This CDR3 has 14 amino acids. The CDR3 here is CASSAGLGADTQYF. The CDR3 nucleotides read TGTGCCAGCAGCGCCGGCCTAGGGGCAGATACGCAGTATTTT. Combining the CDR3 with reference TRBV9 and TRBJ2-3 gives the whole variable domain DSGVTQTPKHLITATGQRVTLRCSPRSGDLSVYWYQQSLDQGLQFLIQYYNGEERAKGNILERFSAQQFPDLHSELNLSSLELGDSALYFCASSAGLGADTQYFGPGTRLTVL.

V usage is TRBV30 and J usage is TRBJ2-5, with 10 bases aligning to TRBD1. Per germline, CDR1 GTSNPN and CDR2 SVGIG (reference sequence). The CDR3 runs to 14 residues. V lost 2 bases and J lost 5; bases outside the gene matches: 5. CDR3 sequence reads: CAWSPGQGMETQYF. CDR3 DNA sequence: TGTGCCTGGAGTCCGGGACAGGGGATGGAGACCCAGTACTTC.

This clone showed up just a few times. V usage is TRBV11-2 and J usage is TRBJ2-4; D remains unclear. V lost 1 base, J lost 1 base, and 11 bases lay in between. CDR3 size: 16 residues. From germline, CDR1 is SGHAT and CDR2 FQNNGV. The CDR3 sequence: CASSLVGGSAKNIQYF. CDR3 nucleotide sequence: TGTGCCAGCAGCTTAGTGGGCGGTTCGGCCAAAAACATTCAGTACTTC.

At least ten counts were recorded for this clone. The V gene is TRBV7-8, the J gene TRBJ2-7; maybe TRBD1 (5 bases). The CDR3 has 14 amino acids. Trimming stripped 7 bases from V and 2 bases from J, with 15 bases between. Germline CDR1 reads SGHVS; CDR2 reads FQNEAQ. The CDR3 DNA is TGTGCCAGCACCCCGACAGAACTAACCTACGAGCAGTACTTC. This gives the protein CASTPTELTYEQYF.

This rearrangement joins TRBV4-2 to TRBJ1-5; D is possibly TRBD1 (5 bases). V lost 0 bases to trimming and J lost 3 bases, with 12 bases between them. CDR3 size: 16 residues. Germline V gives CDR1 LGHNA, CDR2 YNFKEQ. This CDR3 is CASSQDQGRDNQPQHF. The CDR3 DNA sequence: TGTGCCAGCAGCCAAGATCAGGGCCGGGACAATCAGCCCCAGCATTTT.

J is TRBJ1-2 and V is TRBV4-3, with TRBD1 identical over 8 bases. The germline V gene has CDR1 LGHNA and CDR2 YSLEER. J gave up 7 bases and V 0 bases, and 4 bases lay outside the gene matches. This CDR3 has 14 residues. The CDR3 bases are TGCGCCAGCAGCCAAGATCCCGGACAGGGTGGCTACACCTTC. Translated: CASSQDPGQGGYTF.

The V call is TRBV5-1, the J call TRBJ1-1; tentatively, D is TRBD1 (5 bases). Trimming removed 0 bases from V and 4 bases from J, with 16 bases in between. CDR3 length: 16 amino acids. Germline assignment: CDR1 SGHRS and CDR2 YFSETQ. The CDR3 sequence is CASSLGGTSDGTEAFF. The CDR3 DNA sequence: TGCGCCAGCAGCTTGGGCGGGACGTCCGATGGCACTGAAGCTTTCTTT.

The J gene is TRBJ2-2, the V gene TRBV7-2; 12 positions match TRBD2. This CDR3 spans 16 amino acids. Losses at the gene ends were 5 bases for V and 7 bases for J; bases not matched to a gene: 8. CDR1 is SGHTA and CDR2 is FQGNSA in the germline V gene. CDR3 coding DNA: TGTGCCAGCAGCCAGGCTAGCGGGAGGGCCATCGGGGAGCTGTTTTTT. Translation: CASSQASGRAIGELFF.

The CDR3 region has the DNA TGTGCCAGCAGCCCCCCAGGGGGGGGCTCCTATGGCTACACCTTC. Its protein is CASSPPGGGSYGYTF. The V and J genes are TRBV5-4 and TRBJ1-2, with TRBD1 matching 7 bases. The CDR3 contains 15 residues. Trimming at V came to 4 bases and at J to 4 bases, leaving 10 bases not matched to a gene. CDR1 is SGHNT and CDR2 is YYREEE in the germline V gene (reference sequence).

In its sample, this clone was seen many times. This sequence joins TRBV6-5 and TRBJ1-4; 7 bases match TRBD1. J gave up 7 bases and V 6 bases, and 8 bases lay outside the gene matches. Germline lookup yields CDR1 MNHEY and CDR2 SVGAGI. CDR3 size: 14 residues. The CDR3 DNA follows: TGTGCCAGCAGCGCAGGGGGGGGCGGTGAAAAACTGTTTTTT. Translated, it gives CASSAGGGGEKLFF.

CDR3 loop: CASTTSPDAVYNEQFF. The DNA of the CDR3 is TGTGCCAGCACCACGAGTCCGGACGCAGTATACAATGAGCAGTTCTTC. V usage is TRBV11-1 and J usage is TRBJ2-1; no clear D gene. The CDR3 consists of 16 residues. V gave up 7 bases and J gave up 4 bases, with 20 bases separating them. Germline CDR1 reads SGHAT; CDR2 reads FQDESV (reference sequence).